The T cell receptor (beta chain) described here comes from a study of control samples from healthy donors and cancer patients. Turning to this clone: Other DNA sequences of this sample code for an identical CDR3.

Only in-frame clones appear in the TCRdb table, and some are missing; sequencing was by immunoSEQ multiplex PCR. The top ten clones hold 9.5% to 15% of a sample with 150,000 to 200,000 clones, about 90% of them seen once. The sequenced material came from blood. The origin of this receptor is a man aged 25 to 40 in good health.

The CDR3 DNA sequence: TGTGCCAGCAGGGGGGGAGGGGGGGGCTCCTACAATGAGCAGTTCTTC. Translating it yields CASRGGGGGSYNEQFF. The rearrangement links TRBV27 to TRBJ2-1, with D possibly being TRBD2 (7 bases). V was trimmed by 6 bases and J by 0 bases, leaving 15 bases between them. From germline, CDR1 is MNHEY and CDR2 SMNVEV (reference sequence). This CDR3 region has 16 residues.